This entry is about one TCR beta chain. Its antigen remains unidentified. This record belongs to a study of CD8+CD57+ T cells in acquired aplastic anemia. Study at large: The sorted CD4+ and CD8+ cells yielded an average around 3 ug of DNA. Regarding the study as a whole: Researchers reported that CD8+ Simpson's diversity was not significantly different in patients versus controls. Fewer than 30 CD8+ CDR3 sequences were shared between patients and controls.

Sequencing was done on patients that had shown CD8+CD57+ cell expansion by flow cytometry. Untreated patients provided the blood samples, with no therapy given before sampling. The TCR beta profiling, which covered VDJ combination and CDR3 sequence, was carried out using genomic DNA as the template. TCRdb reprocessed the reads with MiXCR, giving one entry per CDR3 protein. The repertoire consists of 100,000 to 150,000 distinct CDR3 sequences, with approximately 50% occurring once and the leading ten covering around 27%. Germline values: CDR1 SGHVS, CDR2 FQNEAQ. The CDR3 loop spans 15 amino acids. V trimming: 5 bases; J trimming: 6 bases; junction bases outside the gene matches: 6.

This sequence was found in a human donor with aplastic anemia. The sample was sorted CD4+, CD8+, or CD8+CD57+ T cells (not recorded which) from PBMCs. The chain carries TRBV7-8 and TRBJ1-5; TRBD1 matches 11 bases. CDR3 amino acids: CASSHGTGGIQPQHF. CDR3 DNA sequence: TGTGCCAGCAGCCATGGGACAGGGGGTATTCAGCCCCAGCATTTT.